One sample yielded the 13 T cell receptor beta chains listed below, sequenced in a study of CD8 T cells in ankylosing spondylitis. Via MiXCR, TCRdb re-called the 5' RACE reads, giving one row per CDR3 protein. This table holds 150,000 or so distinct CDR3 sequences, 9.8% found once. The sequencing sample was made of blood, either unsorted or a sorted T cell fraction (not recorded which). These receptors were obtained from a female donor with ankylosing spondylitis or in good health (not recorded which).

This clonotype was counted a few times. The chain employs TRBV5-4 and TRBJ1-1, with D tentatively TRBD1 (5 bases). Trimming took 2 bases from V and 5 from J, leaving 13 bases between them. The CDR3 contains 14 residues. The germline V gene encodes CDR1 SGHNT and CDR2 YYREEE (reference sequence). Written as DNA, the CDR3 is TGTGCCAGCAGCTTTTCCGGTCCAGGGACTGAAGCTTTCTTT. Amino acids: CASSFSGPGTEAFF.

The sample holds a few counts of this clonotype. The genes are TRBV20-1 and TRBJ2-1; a possible D gene is TRBD1 (5 bases). Looked up from germline, CDR1 is DFQATT and CDR2 is SNEGSKA (reference sequence). Trimming pared 5 bases from V and 10 bases from J, leaving 12 bases between. The CDR3 is made up of 11 amino acids. As DNA, the CDR3 is TGCAGTGCTCGGCAGGGTTACGAGCAGTTCTTC. It codes for CSARQGYEQFF.

This clonotype has only a few counts. This chain links TRBV4-3 with TRBJ2-4, with 10 bases lining up with TRBD2. V dropped 0 bases and J dropped 8; count of bases not matched to a gene: 7. The CDR3 contains 16 residues. CDR1 LGHNA and CDR2 YSLEER come from the germline V gene. The CDR3 region is CASSQDRPSGSYIQYF. For the CDR3, the DNA is TGCGCCAGCAGCCAAGATAGGCCTAGCGGGAGTTACATTCAGTACTTC.

This clonotype has only a few counts. This chain links TRBV5-6 with TRBJ1-5; D gene uncertain. Germline V CDR1 and CDR2: SGHDT, YYEEEE. There are 13 residues in the CDR3. Trimming shortened V by 6 bases and J by 2 bases, and 9 bases separated the two germline ends. The CDR3: CASTNGGNQPQHF. DNA for the CDR3: TGTGCCAGCACCAACGGTGGCAATCAGCCCCAGCATTTT.

In its sample, this clonotype was seen a few times. V and J are TRBV19 and TRBJ2-7, with 8 bases that match TRBD1. This CDR3 spans 14 amino acids. CDR1 is LNHDA and CDR2 is SQIVND in the germline V gene (reference sequence). The V gene end was trimmed by 5 bases and the J gene end by 2 bases; junction bases not matched to a gene: 5. The CDR3, as DNA: TGTGCCAGTAGTCCGTCGACAGGGGCCTACGAGCAGTACTTC. Translated, it gives CASSPSTGAYEQYF.

This clonotype was picked up many times. This chain connects TRBV5-1 to TRBJ1-2, with D tentatively TRBD1 (6 bases). The germline CDR1 and CDR2 sequences are SGHRS and YFSETQ. V was pared by 4 bases and J by 2 bases, with 21 bases between. The CDR3 runs to 17 residues. The CDR3 protein is CASSGRGPGEPNYGYTF. CDR3 bases: TGCGCCAGCAGCGGAAGGGGCCCAGGGGAACCCAACTATGGCTACACCTTC.

The rearrangement joins TRBV19 to TRBJ2-1, with TRBD2 identical over 10 bases. The V gene end was trimmed by 0 bases and the J gene end by 4 bases; junction bases not matched to a gene: 3. The germline gives CDR1 LNHDA, CDR2 SQIVND (reference sequence). The CDR3 covers 16 residues. The CDR3 spells CASSIDASGGYNEQFF. The CDR3 coding sequence is TGTGCCAGTAGTATAGATGCTAGCGGGGGTTACAATGAGCAGTTCTTC.

In this sample, this clonotype turned up many times. The chain joins TRBV28 to TRBJ2-2; 10 bases map to TRBD2. The germline CDR1 and CDR2 sequences are MDHEN and SYDVKM. With 5 bases clipped from V and 10 bases from J, the junction kept 13 bases outside the gene matches. The CDR3 contains 16 residues. CDR3 region: CASSRTSGVSIEELFF. CDR3 nucleotide sequence: TGTGCCAGCAGTAGGACTAGCGGAGTGAGCATCGAGGAGCTGTTTTTT.

The chain has TRBV19 and TRBJ1-2; TRBD1 is a possible D gene (6 bases). The V and J ends lost 5 bases and 3 bases respectively, with 28 bases between them. CDR3 length: 19 residues. Germline loops: CDR1 LNHDA, CDR2 SQIVND (reference sequence). The CDR3 reads CASSPFYHATEQGDYGYTF. The DNA for the CDR3 is TGTGCCAGTAGTCCCTTTTACCACGCGACTGAACAGGGAGACTATGGCTACACCTTC.

V and J are TRBV5-1 and TRBJ2-5; 12 positions match TRBD1. The germline V gene encodes CDR1 SGHRS and CDR2 YFSETQ. After removal of 4 bases from V and 5 bases from J, the junction contained 6 bases not matched to a gene. This CDR3 is 15 amino acids long. The chain's CDR3 is CASSQGQGALETQYF. The CDR3 DNA reads TGCGCCAGCAGCCAGGGACAGGGGGCTTTGGAGACCCAGTACTTC.

This clonotype came up many times. This chain uses TRBV7-2 with TRBJ1-5; D unresolved. Trimming left V 1 base short and J 3 bases short, with 7 bases between. The CDR3 covers 14 residues. Looked up from germline, CDR1 is SGHTA and CDR2 is FQGNSA. This chain's CDR3 is CASSLEGFNQPQHF. The CDR3 DNA sequence: TGTGCCAGCAGCTTAGAGGGATTCAATCAGCCCCAGCATTTT. Variable domain in full (rest from reference TRBV7-2 and TRBJ1-5): GAGVSQSPSNKVTEKGKDVELRCDPISGHTALYWYRQSLGQGLEFLIYFQGNSAPDKSGLPSDRFSAERTGGSVSTLTIQRTQQEDSAVYLCASSLEGFNQPQHFGDGTRLSIL.

The V gene is TRBV29-1, the J gene TRBJ2-5; D is perhaps TRBD1 (5 bases). This CDR3 is built from 14 residues. Trimming shortened V by 2 bases and J by 5 bases, and 15 bases separated the two germline ends. Germline-derived CDR1 and CDR2 are SQVTM and ANQGSEA. The CDR3 sequence: CSVEWGATQETQYF. CDR3 nucleotide sequence: TGCAGCGTTGAATGGGGCGCGACACAGGAGACCCAGTACTTC.

This clonotype was counted a few times. The chain is built from TRBV6-2 or TRBV6-3 and TRBJ2-7, with unresolved D. The CDR3 has 13 residues. V dropped 2 bases and J dropped 3 bases, with 8 bases sitting between them. The germline CDR1 and CDR2 sequences are MNHEY and SVGEGT. The CDR3: CASSYARHYEQYF. For the CDR3, the DNA is TGTGCCAGCAGTTACGCTAGACACTACGAGCAGTACTTC.